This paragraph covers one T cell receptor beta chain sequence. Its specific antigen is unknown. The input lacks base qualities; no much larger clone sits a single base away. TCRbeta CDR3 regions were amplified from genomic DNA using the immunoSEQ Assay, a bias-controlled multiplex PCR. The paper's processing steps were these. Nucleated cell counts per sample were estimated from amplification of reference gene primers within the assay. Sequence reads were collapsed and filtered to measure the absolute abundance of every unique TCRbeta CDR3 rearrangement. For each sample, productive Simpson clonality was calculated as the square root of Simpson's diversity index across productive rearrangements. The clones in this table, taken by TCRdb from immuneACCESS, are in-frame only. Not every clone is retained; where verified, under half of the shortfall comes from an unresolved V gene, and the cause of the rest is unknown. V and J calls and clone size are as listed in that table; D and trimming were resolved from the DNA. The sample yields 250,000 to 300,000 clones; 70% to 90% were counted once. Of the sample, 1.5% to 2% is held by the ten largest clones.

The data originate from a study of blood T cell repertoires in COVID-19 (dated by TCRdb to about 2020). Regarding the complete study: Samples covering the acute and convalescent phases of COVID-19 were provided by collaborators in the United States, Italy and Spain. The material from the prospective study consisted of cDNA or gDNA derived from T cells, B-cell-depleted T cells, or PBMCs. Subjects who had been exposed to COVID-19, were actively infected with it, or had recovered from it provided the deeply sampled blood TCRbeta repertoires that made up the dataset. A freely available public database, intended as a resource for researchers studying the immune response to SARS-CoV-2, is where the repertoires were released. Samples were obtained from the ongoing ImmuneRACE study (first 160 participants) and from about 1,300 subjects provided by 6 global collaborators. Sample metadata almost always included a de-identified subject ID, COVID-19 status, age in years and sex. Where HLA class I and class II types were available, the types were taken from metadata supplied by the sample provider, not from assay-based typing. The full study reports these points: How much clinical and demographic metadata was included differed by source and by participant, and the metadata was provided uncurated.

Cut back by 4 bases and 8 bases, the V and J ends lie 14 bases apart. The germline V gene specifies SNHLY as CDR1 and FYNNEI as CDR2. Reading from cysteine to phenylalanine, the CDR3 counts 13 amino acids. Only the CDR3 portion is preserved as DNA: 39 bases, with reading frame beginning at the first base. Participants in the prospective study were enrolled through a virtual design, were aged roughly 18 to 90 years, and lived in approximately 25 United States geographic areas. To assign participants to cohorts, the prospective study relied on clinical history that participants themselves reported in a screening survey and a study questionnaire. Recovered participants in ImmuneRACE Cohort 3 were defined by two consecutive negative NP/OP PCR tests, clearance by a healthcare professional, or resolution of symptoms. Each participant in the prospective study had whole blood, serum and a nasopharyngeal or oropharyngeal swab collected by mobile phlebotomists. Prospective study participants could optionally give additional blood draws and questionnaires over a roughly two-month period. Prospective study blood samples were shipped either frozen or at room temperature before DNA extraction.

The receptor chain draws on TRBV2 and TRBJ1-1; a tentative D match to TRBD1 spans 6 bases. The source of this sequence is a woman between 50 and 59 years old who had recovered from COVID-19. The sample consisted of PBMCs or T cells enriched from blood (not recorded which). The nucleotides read TGTGCCAGCAGTGTGCGGACAGTAGAGGAAGCTTTCTTT. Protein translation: CASSVRTVEEAFF.